The clone carrying this T cell receptor beta chain is classed as large. The source of the sample is a study of immune characterization of retroperitoneal liposarcoma. TCRdb used MiXCR to reprocess the PCR reads, holding one entry per CDR3 protein. The sample includes some 4,300 distinct CDR3 sequences, about a third of them seen just once. The length of the CDR3 is 15 residues. The junction had 13 bases not matched to a gene; V was cut back by 5 bases and J by 11 bases. Germline CDR1 is MNHNS and CDR2 is SASEGT. The V and J genes are TRBV6-1 and TRBJ2-5, with TRBD2 identical over 11 bases. Sample: tumor tissue. The receptor was derived from a male donor with retroperitoneal liposarcoma. The CDR3 DNA reads as TGTGCCAGCAGTCCCGGGACTAGCGGATACAATGAGCAGTACTTC. As protein: CASSPGTSGYNEQYF.